A selection of T cell receptor beta chains follows, all from one sample in a study of cytomegalovirus exposure and HLA in healthy donors. TCRdb's table, derived via immunoSEQ multiplex PCR, lists solely in-frame clones and lacks some. The sample consists of 130,000 or so clones, 65% to 80% of them appearing once. Material: PBMCs. The receptors stem from a woman aged 18-29 years in good health and CMV-seronegative. Each CDR3 is given with its conserved first and last residue. D genes are given only for firm matches. Expanded clones get a size class; other rows say once, few or many, or leave the size out.

>TRBJ2-3|.|TRBV5-6|.
CASSPQLATDTQYF
TGTGCCAGCAGCCCACAACTAGCAACAGATACGCAGTATTTT
>TRBJ2-7|.|TRBV19|.
CASSSDFSSYEQYF
TGTGCCAGTAGTTCGGACTTTAGCTCCTACGAGCAGTACTTC
>TRBJ1-2|.|TRBV30|.
CAWRSQANYGYTF
TGTGCCTGGAGATCACAGGCAAACTATGGCTACACCTTC
>TRBJ1-5|TRBD1|TRBV6-1|.
CASRQGVGPQHF
TGTGCCAGCAGGCAGGGGGTCGGACCCCAGCATTTT
>TRBJ1-1|.|TRBV5-1|.
CASSLQRGNTEAFF
TGCGCCAGCAGCTTGCAGCGGGGAAACACTGAAGCTTTCTTT
>TRBJ1-2|TRBD1|TRBV25-1|.
CASSESVRGIYGYTF
TGTGCCAGCAGTGAATCGGTCAGGGGGATCTATGGCTACACCTTC
>TRBJ1-2|.|TRBV2|.
CASSSDSLYGYTF
TGTGCCAGCAGTTCGGACAGCCTCTATGGCTACACCTTC
>TRBJ2-1|.|TRBV9|.
CASSEGQFISNNEQFF
TGTGCCAGCAGCGAAGGACAGTTTATCTCCAACAATGAGCAGTTCTTC
>TRBJ2-5|TRBD2|TRBV19|.
CASSGTSGETQYF
TGTGCCAGTAGTGGGACTAGCGGGGAGACCCAGTACTTC
>TRBJ2-3|TRBD1|TRBV2|.
CASLRQGKDTQYF
TGTGCCAGCCTCAGACAGGGCAAGGATACGCAGTATTTT
>TRBJ1-2|.|TRBV7-9|few
CASSPTALYGYTF
TGTGCCAGCAGCCCCACAGCTCTGTATGGCTACACCTTC
>TRBJ2-7|.|TRBV2|.
CASSEARTYEQYF
TGTGCCAGCAGTGAAGCGCGCACTTACGAGCAGTACTTC
>TRBJ2-1|TRBD1|TRBV6-1|.
CASSETGGSYNEQFF
TGTGCCAGCAGTGAGACAGGGGGCTCCTACAATGAGCAGTTCTTC
>TRBJ2-3|.|TRBV7-2|.
CASSSAIQRSDTQYF
TGTGCCAGCAGCTCTGCGATTCAACGGTCAGATACGCAGTATTTT
>TRBJ2-3|.|TRBV7-6|.
CASSLGGASTDTQYF
TGTGCCAGCAGCTTAGGCGGAGCTAGCACAGATACGCAGTATTTT